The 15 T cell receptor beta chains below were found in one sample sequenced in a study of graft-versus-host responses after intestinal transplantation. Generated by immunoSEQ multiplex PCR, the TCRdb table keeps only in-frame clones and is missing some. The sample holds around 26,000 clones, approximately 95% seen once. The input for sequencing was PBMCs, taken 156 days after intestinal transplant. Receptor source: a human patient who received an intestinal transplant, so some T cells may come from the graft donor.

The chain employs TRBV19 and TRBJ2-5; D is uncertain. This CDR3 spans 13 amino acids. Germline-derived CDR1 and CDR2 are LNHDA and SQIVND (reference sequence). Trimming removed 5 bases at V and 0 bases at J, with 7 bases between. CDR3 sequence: CASSWTHQETQYF. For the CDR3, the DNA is TGTGCCAGTAGTTGGACCCACCAAGAGACCCAGTACTTC.

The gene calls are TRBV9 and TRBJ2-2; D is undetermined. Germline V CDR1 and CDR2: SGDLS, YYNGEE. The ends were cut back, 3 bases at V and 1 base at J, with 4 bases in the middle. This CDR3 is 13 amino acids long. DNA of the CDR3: TGTGCCAGCAGCGATCAGAACACCGGGGAGCTGTTTTTT. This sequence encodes CASSDQNTGELFF.

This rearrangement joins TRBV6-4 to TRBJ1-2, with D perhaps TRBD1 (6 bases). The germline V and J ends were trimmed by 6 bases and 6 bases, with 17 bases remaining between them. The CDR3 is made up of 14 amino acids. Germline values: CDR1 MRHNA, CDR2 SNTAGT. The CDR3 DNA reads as TGTGCCAGCAGCCGGGGGGGGCAGGGAGATGGCTACACCTTC. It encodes CASSRGGQGDGYTF.

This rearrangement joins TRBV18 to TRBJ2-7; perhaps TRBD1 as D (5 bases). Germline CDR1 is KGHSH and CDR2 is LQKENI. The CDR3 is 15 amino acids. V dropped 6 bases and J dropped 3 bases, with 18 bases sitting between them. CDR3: CASSPSTGFNYEQYF. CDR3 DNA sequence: TGTGCCAGCTCCCCATCCACAGGCTTCAACTACGAGCAGTACTTC.

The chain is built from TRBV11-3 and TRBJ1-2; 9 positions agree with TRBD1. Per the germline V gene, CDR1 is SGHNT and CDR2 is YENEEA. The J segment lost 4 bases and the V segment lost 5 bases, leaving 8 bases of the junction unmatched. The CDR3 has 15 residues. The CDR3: CASSLGQGVFYGYTF. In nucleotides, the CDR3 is TGTGCCAGCAGCCTGGGACAGGGAGTTTTCTATGGCTACACCTTC.

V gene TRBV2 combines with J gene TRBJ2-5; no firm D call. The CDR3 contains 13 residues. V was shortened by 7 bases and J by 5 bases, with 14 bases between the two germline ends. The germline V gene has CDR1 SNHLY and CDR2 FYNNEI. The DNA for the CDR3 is TGTGCCAGCATAGACTCAGCTGGGGAGACCCAGTACTTC. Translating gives CASIDSAGETQYF.

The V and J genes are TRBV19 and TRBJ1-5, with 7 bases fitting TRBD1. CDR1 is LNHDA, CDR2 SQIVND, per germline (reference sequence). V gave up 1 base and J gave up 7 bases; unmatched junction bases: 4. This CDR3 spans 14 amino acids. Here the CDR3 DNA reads TGTGCCAGTAGTATAGGATACAGGGGACAGCCCCAGCATTTT. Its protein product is CASSIGYRGQPQHF. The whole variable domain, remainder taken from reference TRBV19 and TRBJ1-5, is DGGITQSPKYLFRKEGQNVTLSCEQNLNHDAMYWYRQDPGQGLRLIYYSQIVNDFQKGDIAEGYSVSREKKESFPLTVTSAQKNPTAFYLCASSIGYRGQPQHFGDGTRLSIL.

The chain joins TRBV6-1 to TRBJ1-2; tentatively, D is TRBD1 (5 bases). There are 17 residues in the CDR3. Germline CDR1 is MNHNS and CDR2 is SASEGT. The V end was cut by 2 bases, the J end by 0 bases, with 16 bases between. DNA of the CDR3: TGTGCCAGCAGTGAAAGGAGGCGGGGACCCACTAACTATGGCTACACCTTC. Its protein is CASSERRRGPTNYGYTF.

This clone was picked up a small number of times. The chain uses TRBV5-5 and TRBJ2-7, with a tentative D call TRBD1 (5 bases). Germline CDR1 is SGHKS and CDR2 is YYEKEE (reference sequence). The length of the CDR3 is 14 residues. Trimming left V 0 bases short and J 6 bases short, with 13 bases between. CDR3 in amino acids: CASSLALRAGEQYF. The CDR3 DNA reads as TGTGCCAGCAGCTTGGCCCTCAGGGCCGGCGAGCAGTACTTC.

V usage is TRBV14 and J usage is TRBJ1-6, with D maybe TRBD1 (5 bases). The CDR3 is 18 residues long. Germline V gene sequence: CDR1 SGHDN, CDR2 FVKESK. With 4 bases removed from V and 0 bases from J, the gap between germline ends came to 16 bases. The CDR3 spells CASSRRGTQSSYNSPLHF. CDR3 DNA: TGTGCCAGCAGCCGCCGCGGGACCCAAAGCTCCTATAATTCACCCCTCCACTTT.

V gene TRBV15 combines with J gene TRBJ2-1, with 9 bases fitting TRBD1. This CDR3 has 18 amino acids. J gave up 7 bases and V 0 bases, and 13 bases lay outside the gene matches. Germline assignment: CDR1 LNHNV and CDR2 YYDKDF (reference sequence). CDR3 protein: CATSRDWGTGGSYNEQFF. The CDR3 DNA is TGTGCCACCAGCAGAGATTGGGGCACAGGGGGCAGTTATAATGAGCAGTTCTTC.

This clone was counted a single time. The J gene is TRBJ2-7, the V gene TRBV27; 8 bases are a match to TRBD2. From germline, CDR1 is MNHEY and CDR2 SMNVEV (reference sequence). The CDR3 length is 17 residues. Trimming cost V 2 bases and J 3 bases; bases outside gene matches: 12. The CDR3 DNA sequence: TGTGCCAGCAGTTTAGGCGGGGGGACATCAAAGATCTACGAGCAGTACTTC. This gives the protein CASSLGGGTSKIYEQYF.

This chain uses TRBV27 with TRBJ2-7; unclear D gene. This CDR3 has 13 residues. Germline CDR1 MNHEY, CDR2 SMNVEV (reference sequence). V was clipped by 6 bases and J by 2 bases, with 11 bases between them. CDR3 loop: CASSLKSTYEQYF. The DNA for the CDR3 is TGTGCCAGCAGCCTAAAATCGACCTACGAGCAGTACTTC.

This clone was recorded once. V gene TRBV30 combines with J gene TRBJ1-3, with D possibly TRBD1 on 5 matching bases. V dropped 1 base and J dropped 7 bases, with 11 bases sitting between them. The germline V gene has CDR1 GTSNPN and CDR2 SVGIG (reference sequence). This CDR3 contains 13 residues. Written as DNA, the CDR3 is TGTGCCTGGAGTGGGGGGTTTGGGAACACCATATATTTT. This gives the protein CAWSGGFGNTIYF.

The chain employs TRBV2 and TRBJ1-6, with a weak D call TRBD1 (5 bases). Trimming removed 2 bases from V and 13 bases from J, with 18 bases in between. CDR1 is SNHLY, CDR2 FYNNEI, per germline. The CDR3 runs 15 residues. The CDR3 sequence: CASSEQDGIGAPLHF. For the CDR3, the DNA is TGTGCCAGCAGTGAACAGGACGGGATCGGGGCGCCCCTCCACTTT.